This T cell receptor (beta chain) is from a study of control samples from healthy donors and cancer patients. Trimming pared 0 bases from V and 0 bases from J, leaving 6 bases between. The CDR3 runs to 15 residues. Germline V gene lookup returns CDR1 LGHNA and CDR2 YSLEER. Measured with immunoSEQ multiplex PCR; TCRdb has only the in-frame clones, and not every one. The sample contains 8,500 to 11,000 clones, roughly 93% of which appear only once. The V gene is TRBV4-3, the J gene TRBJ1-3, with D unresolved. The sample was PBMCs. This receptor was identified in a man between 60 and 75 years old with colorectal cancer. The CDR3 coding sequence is TGCGCCAGCAGCCAAGAAAGGCTCTCTGGAAACACCATATATTTT. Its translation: CASSQERLSGNTIYF.